This T cell receptor beta chain comes out of a study of response to subunit inactivated influenza vaccine. Regarding the study as a whole: Few additional T cells are recruited per seasonal influenza vaccination, authors suggested.

A few counts support this clonotype. Its specificity is unknown. One entry per CDR3 protein results from TCRdb running MiXCR on the RT-PCR reads. The data hold 750,000 to 850,000 distinct CDR3 sequences, with about 18% observed a single time. Germline CDR1 and CDR2: DFQATT and SNEGSKA (reference sequence). The junction had 6 bases not matched to a gene; V was cut back by 4 bases and J by 4 bases. This CDR3 is 13 amino acids long. V gene TRBV20-1 combines with J gene TRBJ1-1, with TRBD1 matching 7 bases. The source material was PBMCs from blood, sampled 5 to 6 days after vaccination. This sequence was found in a man aged 50-60 years who received an inactivated influenza vaccine. Here the CDR3 DNA reads TGCAGTGCTACAGGGGGTTGGACCACTGAAGCTTTCTTT. Protein product: CSATGGWTTEAFF.